This TCR beta chain comes out of a study of T cells in Graves' hyperthyroidism and ophthalmopathy. Study-wide results and limits: Most thyroid clonotypes expanded above 0.001 appeared in blood too.

Germline assignment: CDR1 MNHEY and CDR2 SMNVEV (reference sequence). The V gene lost 3 bases and the J gene lost 5 bases, with 14 bases spanning the gap. CDR3 length equals 16 residues. No progression to ophthalmopathy during 18 months of follow-up defined stable disease. Diagnoses rested on clinical symptoms, serum thyroxine and TRAb, thyroid ultrasound and orbital computed tomography. More than 9.5 ml fresh peripheral blood yielded the PBMCs. Template material for amplifying TCR beta CDR3 regions consisted of RNA transcripts. The study used the HTBI primer set for a first-round RT-PCR of the TCR CDR3. MiXCR, applied by TCRdb to the multiplex PCR reads, yields one record per CDR3 protein. The sample lists about 210,000 distinct CDR3 sequences; about a sixth were seen once. As to this clonotype: Antigen specificity is unknown.

The chain recombines TRBV27 with TRBJ1-6; D is perhaps TRBD1 (5 bases). This receptor was taken from a man in his forties or fifties with Graves' hyperthyroidism. Sequenced material: blood. In nucleotides, the CDR3 is TGTGCCAGCAGTTTCTCGGGACCCCTAAATAATTCACCCCTCCACTTT. It codes for CASSFSGPLNNSPLHF.